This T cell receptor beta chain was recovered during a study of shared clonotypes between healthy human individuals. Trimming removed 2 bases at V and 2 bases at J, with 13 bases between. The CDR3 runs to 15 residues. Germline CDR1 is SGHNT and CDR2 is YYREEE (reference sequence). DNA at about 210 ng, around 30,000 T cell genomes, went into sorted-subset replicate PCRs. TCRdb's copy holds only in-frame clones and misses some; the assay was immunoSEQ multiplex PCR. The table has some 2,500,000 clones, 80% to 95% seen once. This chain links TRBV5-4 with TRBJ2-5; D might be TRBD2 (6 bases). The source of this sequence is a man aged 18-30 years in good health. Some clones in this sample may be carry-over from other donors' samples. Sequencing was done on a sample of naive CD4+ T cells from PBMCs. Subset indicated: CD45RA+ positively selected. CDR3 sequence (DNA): TGTGCCAGCAGCTTCCCGGGAGACCTGCAAGAGACCCAGTACTTC. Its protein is CASSFPGDLQETQYF.